The next 2 T cell receptor beta chains were all read from a single sample in a study of T cell repertoires in cytomegalovirus infection. Their antigens are not known. One entry per CDR3 protein results from TCRdb running MiXCR on the reads. The sample yields around 78,000 distinct CDR3 sequences, roughly a quarter seen once. Sample: CD8+ T cells from cultured PBMCs, taken from culture after CMV antigen stimulation. Every receptor here comes from a human donor in good health (CMV status not recorded). Some clones in this sample may be carry-over from other donors' samples.

This clonotype was observed a few times. The chain links TRBV19 to TRBJ1-1; D gene unclear. This CDR3 comprises 13 residues. Trimming shortened V by 7 bases and J by 1 base, and 10 bases separated the two germline ends. The germline V gene has CDR1 LNHDA and CDR2 SQIVND (reference sequence). DNA for the CDR3: TGTGCCAGTACCATCGGGAGGAACACTGAAGCTTTCTTT. Amino acid sequence: CASTIGRNTEAFF.

The rearrangement links TRBV27 to TRBJ2-5; D tentatively reads TRBD1 or TRBD2 (5 bases each). Germline V gives CDR1 MNHEY, CDR2 SMNVEV (reference sequence). CDR3 size: 15 residues. V lost 2 bases and J lost 1, with 11 bases in between. CDR3 in amino acids: CASSLTPGTQETQYF. CDR3 DNA: TGTGCCAGCAGTTTAACCCCCGGGACCCAAGAGACCCAGTACTTC.